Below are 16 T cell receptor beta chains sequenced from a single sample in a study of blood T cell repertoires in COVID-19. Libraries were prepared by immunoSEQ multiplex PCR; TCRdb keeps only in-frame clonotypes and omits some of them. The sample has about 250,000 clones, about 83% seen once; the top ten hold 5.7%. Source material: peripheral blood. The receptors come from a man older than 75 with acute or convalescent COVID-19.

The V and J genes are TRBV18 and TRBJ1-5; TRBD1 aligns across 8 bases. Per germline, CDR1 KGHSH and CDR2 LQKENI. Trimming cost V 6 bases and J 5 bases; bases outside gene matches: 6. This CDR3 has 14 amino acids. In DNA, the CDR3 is TGTGCCAGCTCCCCTCAGGGGGCAGATCAGCCCCAGCATTTT. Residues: CASSPQGADQPQHF.

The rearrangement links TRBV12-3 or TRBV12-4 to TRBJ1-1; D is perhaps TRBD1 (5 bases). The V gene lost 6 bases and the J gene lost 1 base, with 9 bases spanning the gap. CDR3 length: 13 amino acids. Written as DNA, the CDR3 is TGTGCCAGCAGCCTGACAGCGAACACTGAAGCTTTCTTT. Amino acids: CASSLTANTEAFF.

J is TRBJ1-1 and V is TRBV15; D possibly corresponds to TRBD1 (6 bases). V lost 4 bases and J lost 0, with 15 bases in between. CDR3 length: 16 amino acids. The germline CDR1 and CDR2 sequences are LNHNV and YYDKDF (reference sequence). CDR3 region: CATSKLRTALNTEAFF. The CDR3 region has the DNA TGTGCCACCAGCAAATTACGGACAGCTCTGAACACTGAAGCTTTCTTT.

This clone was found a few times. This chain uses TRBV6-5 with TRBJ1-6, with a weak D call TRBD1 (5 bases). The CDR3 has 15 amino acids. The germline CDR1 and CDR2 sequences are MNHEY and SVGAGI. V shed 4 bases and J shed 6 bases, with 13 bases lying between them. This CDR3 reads CASSSYLGGNSPLHF. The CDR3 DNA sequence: TGTGCCAGCAGTTCGTACCTGGGGGGTAATTCACCCCTCCACTTT.

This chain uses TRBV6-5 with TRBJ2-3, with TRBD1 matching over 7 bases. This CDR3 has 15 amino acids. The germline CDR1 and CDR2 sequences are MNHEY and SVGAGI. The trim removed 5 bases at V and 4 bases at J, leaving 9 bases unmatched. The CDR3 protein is CASSPDRVRADTQYF. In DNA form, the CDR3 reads TGTGCCAGCAGTCCTGACAGGGTTAGAGCAGATACGCAGTATTTT.

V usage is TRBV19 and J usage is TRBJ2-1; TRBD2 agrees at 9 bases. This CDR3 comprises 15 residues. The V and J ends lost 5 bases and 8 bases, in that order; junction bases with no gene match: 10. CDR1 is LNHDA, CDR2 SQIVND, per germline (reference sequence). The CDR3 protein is CASSESGTSSDEQFF. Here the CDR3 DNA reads TGTGCCAGTAGTGAATCCGGGACTAGCAGCGATGAGCAGTTCTTC.

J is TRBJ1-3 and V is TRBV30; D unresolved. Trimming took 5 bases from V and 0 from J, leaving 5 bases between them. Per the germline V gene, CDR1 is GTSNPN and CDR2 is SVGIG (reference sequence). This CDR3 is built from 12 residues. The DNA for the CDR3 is TGTGCCTGGGGTAGCTCTGGAAACACCATATATTTT. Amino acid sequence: CAWGSSGNTIYF.

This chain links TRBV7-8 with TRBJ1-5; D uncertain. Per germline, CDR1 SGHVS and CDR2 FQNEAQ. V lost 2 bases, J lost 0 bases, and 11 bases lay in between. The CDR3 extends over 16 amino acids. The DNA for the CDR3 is TGTGCCAGCAGCTTAATCGCCAGAAATAGCAATCAGCCCCAGCATTTT. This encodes CASSLIARNSNQPQHF.

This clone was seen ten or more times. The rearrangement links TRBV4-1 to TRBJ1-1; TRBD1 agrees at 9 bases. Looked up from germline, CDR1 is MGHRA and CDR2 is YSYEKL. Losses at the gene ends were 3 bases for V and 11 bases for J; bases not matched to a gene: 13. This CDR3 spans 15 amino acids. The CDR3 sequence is CASSQAPGQGPTAFF. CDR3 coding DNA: TGCGCCAGCAGCCAGGCACCGGGACAGGGACCAACCGCTTTCTTT.

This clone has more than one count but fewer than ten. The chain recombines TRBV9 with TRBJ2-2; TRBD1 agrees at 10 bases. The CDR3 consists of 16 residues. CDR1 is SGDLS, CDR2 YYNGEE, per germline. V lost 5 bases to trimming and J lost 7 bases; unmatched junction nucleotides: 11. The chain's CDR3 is CASSRTGQGNIGELFF. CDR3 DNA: TGTGCCAGCAGTAGAACGGGACAGGGGAATATCGGGGAGCTGTTTTTT.

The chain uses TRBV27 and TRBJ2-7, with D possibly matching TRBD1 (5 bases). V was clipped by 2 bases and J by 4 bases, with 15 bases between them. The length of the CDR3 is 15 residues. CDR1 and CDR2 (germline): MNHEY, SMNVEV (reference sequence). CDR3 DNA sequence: TGTGCCAGCAGTTTAGGGGCCAGGGAACTTTACGAGCAGTACTTC. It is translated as CASSLGARELYEQYF.

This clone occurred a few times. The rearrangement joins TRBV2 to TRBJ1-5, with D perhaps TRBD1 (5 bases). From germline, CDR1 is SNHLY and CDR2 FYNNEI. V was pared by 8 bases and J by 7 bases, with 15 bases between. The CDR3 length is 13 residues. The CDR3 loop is CASGGRGLQPQHF. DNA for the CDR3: TGTGCCAGCGGAGGGAGGGGCCTACAGCCCCAGCATTTT.

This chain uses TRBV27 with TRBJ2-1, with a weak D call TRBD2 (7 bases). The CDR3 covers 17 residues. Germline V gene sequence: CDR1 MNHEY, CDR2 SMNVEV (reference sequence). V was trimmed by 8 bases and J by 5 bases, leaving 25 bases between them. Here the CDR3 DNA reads TGTGCCAGCTCCTCTCCACCCTGGGGCGGGGGCAACAATGAGCAGTTCTTC. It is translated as CASSSPPWGGGNNEQFF.

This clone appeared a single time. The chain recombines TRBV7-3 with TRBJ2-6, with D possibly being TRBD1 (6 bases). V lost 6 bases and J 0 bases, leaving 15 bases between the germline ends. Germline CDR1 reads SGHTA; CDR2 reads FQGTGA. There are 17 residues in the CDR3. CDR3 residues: CASSKAGTPSGANVLTF. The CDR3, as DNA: TGTGCCAGCAGTAAAGCCGGGACACCCTCTGGGGCCAACGTCCTGACTTTC.

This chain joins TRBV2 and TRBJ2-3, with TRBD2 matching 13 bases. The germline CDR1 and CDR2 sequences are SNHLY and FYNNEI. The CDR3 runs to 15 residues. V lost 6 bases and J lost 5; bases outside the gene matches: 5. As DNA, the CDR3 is TGTGCCAGCAGCAGACTAGCGGGGGGTGGAGATACGCAGTATTTT. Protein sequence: CASSRLAGGGDTQYF.

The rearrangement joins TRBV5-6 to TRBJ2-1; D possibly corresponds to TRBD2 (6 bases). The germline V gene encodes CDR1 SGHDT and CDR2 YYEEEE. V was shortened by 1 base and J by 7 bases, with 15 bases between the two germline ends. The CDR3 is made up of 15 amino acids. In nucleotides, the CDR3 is TGTGCCAGCAGCTTGAACCCGGGAGTGGGGAATGAGCAGTTCTTC. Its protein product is CASSLNPGVGNEQFF.